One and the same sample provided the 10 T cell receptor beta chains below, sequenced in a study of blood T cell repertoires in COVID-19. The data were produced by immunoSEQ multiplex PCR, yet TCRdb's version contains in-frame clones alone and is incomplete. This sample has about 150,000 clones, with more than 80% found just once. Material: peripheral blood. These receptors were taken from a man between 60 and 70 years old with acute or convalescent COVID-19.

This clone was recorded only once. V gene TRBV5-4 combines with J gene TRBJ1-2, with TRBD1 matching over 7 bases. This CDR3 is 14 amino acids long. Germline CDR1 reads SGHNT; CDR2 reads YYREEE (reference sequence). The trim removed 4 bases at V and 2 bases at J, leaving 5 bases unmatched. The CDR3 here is CASSDDRENYGYTF. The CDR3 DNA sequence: TGTGCCAGCAGCGACGACAGGGAGAACTATGGCTACACCTTC.

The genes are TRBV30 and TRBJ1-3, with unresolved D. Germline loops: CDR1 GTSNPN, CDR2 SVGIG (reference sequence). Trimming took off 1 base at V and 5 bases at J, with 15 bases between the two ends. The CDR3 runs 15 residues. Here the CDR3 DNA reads TGTGCCTGGAGTGGGACCCCACGGGAAAGAAACACCATATATTTT. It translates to CAWSGTPRERNTIYF.

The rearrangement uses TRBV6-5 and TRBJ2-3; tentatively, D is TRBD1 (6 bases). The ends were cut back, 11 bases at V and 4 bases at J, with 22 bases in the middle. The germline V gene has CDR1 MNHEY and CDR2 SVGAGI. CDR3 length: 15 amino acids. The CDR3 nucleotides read TGTGCCGGGAAGACGGGGAGTGGGGGCCCAGATACGCAGTATTTT. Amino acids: CAGKTGSGGPDTQYF.

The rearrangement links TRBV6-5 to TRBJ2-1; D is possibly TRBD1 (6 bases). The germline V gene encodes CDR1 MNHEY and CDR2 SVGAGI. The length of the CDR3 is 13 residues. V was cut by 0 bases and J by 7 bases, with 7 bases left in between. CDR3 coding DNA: TGTGCCAGCAGTTACTCGAGGGGGAATGAGCAGTTCTTC. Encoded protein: CASSYSRGNEQFF.

In DNA form, the CDR3 reads TGTGCCAGCAGGCGAGCCGGGACAGGCCACAATGAGCAGTTCTTC. Its protein is CASRRAGTGHNEQFF. This chain uses TRBV6-5 with TRBJ2-1; TRBD1 agrees at 8 bases. The ends lost 6 bases at V and 5 bases at J; junction bases unmatched: 9. Germline V gene sequence: CDR1 MNHEY, CDR2 SVGAGI. There are 15 residues in the CDR3.

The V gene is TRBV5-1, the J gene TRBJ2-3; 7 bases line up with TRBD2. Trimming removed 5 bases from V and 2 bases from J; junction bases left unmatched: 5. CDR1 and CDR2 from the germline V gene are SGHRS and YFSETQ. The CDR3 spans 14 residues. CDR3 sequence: CASRPGLHTDTQYF. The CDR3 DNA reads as TGCGCCAGCAGGCCGGGACTACACACAGATACGCAGTATTTT.

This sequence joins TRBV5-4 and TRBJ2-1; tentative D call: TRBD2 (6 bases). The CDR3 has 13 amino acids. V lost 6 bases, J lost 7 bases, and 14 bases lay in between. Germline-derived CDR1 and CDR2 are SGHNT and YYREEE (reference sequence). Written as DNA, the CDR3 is TGTGCCAGCACTCGGGGGATCGGTAATGAGCAGTTCTTC. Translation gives CASTRGIGNEQFF.

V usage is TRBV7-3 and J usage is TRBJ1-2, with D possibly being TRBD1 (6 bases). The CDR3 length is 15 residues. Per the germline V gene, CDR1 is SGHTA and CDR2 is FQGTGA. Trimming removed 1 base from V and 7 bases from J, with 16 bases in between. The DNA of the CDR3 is TGTGCCAGCAGCTTAATTCCAAGGACAGATCTTGGCTACACCTTC. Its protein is CASSLIPRTDLGYTF. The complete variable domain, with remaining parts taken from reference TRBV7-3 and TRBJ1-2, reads GAGVSQTPSNKVTEKGKYVELRCDPISGHTALYWYRQSLGQGPEFLIYFQGTGAADDSGLPNDRFFAVRPEGSVSTLKIQRTERGDSAVYLCASSLIPRTDLGYTFGSGTRLTVV.

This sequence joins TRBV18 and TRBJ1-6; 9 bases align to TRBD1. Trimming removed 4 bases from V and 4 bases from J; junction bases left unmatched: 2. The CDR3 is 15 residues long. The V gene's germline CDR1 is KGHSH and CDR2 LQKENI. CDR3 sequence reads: CASSLDRGYNSPLHF. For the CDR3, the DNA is TGTGCCAGCTCACTCGACAGGGGGTATAATTCACCCCTCCACTTT.

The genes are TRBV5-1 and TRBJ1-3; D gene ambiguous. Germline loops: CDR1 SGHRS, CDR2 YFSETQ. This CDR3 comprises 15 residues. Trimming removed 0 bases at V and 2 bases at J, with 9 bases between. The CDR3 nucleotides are TGCGCCAGCAGCTTGGCCCTCGGTACTGGAAACACCATATATTTT. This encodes CASSLALGTGNTIYF.